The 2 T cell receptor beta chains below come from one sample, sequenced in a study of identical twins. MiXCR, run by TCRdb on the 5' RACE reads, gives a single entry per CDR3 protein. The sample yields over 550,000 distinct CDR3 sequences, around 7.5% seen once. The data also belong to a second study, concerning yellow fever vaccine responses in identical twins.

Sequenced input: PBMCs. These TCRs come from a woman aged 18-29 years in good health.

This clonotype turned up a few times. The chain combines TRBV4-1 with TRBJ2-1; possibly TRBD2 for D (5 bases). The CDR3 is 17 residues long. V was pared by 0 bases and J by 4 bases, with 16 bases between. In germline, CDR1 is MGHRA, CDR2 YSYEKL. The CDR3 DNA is TGCGCCAGCAGCCAAGAGCGCGTTGTCGGGGATTACAATGAGCAGTTCTTC. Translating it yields CASSQERVVGDYNEQFF.

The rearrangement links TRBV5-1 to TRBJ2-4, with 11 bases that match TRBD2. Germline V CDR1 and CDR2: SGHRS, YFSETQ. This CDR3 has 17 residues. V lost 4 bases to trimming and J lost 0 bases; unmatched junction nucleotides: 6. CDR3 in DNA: TGCGCCAGCAGCCCGGGACTAGCGGATCTAGCCAAAAACATTCAGTACTTC. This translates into CASSPGLADLAKNIQYF.